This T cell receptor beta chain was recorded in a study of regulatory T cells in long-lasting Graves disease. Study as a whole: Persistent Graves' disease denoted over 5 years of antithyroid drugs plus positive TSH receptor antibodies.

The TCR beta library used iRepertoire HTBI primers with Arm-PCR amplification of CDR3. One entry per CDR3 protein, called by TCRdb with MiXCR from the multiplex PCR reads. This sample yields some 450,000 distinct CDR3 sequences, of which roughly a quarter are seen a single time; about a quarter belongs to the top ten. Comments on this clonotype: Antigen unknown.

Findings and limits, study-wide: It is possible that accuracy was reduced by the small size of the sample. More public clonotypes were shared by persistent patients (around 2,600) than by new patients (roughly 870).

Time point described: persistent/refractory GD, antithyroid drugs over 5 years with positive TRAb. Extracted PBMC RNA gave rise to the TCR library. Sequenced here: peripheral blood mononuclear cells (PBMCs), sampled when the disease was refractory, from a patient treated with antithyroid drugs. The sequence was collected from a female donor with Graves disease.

The CDR3 sequence is CASSRTRNPEQYF. Here the CDR3 DNA reads TGTGCCAGCAGTAGGACACGTAACCCCGAGCAGTACTTC. V and J are TRBV6-2 or TRBV6-3 and TRBJ2-7; a possible D gene is TRBD1 (5 bases). The CDR3 contains 13 residues. V lost 5 bases, J lost 6 bases, and 14 bases lay in between. CDR1 MNHEY and CDR2 SVGEGT come from the germline V gene.